Sequencing of this TCR beta chain was carried out in a study of blood T cell repertoires in COVID-19. At the level of the study: Acute and convalescent COVID-19 specimens originated in the United States, Italy and Spain. The cDNA or gDNA used as material had been derived from T cells, B-cell-depleted T cells, or PBMCs.

Only a few counts were recorded for this clone. Enrollees, roughly 18 to 95 years old, lived in some 24 US areas. Trimming stripped 7 bases from V and 2 bases from J, with 9 bases between. The CDR3 spans 11 residues. In germline, CDR1 is GTSNPN, CDR2 SVGIG (reference sequence). Original processing notes: The authors estimated nucleated cell counts from reference gene primer amplification. The data were produced by immunoSEQ multiplex PCR, yet TCRdb's version contains in-frame clones alone and is incomplete. From that table come the V and J calls and clone size; the DNA was used to work out D and trimming. The data hold 150,000 or so clones, with about four fifths observed a single time.

The V gene is TRBV30, the J gene TRBJ2-7; a possible D gene is TRBD1 (5 bases). Source material: PBMCs or T cells enriched from blood (not recorded which). This TCR derives from a woman aged 50 to 60 who had been exposed to COVID-19. For the CDR3, the DNA is TGTGCCTTGACAGTTGCCTACGAGCAGTACTTC. Translated, it gives CALTVAYEQYF.